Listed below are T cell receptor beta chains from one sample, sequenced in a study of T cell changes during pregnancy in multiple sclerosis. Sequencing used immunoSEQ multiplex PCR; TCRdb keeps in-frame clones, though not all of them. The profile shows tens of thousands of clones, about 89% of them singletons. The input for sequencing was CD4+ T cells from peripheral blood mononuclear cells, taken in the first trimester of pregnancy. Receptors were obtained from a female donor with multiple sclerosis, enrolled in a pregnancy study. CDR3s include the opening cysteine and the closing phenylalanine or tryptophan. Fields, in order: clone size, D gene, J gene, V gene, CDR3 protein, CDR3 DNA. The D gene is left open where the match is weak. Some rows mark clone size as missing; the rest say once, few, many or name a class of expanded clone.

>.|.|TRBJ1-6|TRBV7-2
CASSLAGEDNSPLHF
TGTGCCAGCAGCTTAGCAGGGGAAGATAATTCACCCCTCCACTTT
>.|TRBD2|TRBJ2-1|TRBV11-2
CASSLVNRAGGYNEQFF
TGTGCCAGCAGCTTAGTCAATCGAGCGGGGGGGTACAATGAGCAGTTCTTC
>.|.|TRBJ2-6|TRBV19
CASGGYTGANVLTF
TGTGCCAGTGGCGGGTACACTGGGGCCAACGTCCTGACTTTC
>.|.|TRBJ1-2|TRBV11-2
CASSLGAPVDRSPWGYTF
TGTGCCAGCAGCTTAGGGGCCCCGGTGGACAGAAGTCCTTGGGGCTACACCTTC
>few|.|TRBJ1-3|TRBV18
CASSPPRTDSNTIYF
TGTGCCAGCTCACCACCCCGGACTGATTCGAACACCATATATTTT
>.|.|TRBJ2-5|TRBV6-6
CASSYPGGMVTQYF
TGTGCCAGCAGTTATCCGGGTGGAATGGTGACCCAGTACTTC
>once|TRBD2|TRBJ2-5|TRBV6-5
CASSYMGGGAGETQYF
TGTGCCAGCAGTTACATGGGCGGGGGGGCCGGTGAGACCCAGTACTTC
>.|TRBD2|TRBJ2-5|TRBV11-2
CASSLHSSGNGETQYF
TGTGCCAGCAGCTTACACTCTAGCGGGAACGGGGAGACCCAGTACTTC
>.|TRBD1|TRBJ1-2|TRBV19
CASSMGQGEGVGYTF
TGTGCCAGTAGTATGGGACAGGGAGAGGGAGTTGGCTACACCTTC
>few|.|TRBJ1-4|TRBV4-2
CASSQDRKREKLFF
TGTGCCAGCAGCCAAGACCGGAAGCGTGAAAAACTGTTTTTT
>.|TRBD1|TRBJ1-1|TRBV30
CAWSVTGGWGTEAFF
TGTGCCTGGAGTGTCACAGGGGGCTGGGGTACTGAAGCTTTCTTT
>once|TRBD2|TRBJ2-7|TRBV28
CASSSTGLEYHEQYF
TGTGCCAGCAGTTCCACGGGACTAGAATACCACGAGCAGTACTTC
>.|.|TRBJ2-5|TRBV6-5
CASSNPGGGETQYF
TGTGCCAGCAGTAACCCGGGCGGAGGGGAGACCCAGTACTTC
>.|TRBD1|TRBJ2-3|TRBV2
CATVSQGAQDTQYF
TGTGCCACGGTTTCCCAGGGGGCGCAAGATACGCAGTATTTT
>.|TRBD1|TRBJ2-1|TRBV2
CASPGQPEQVQYNEQFF
TGTGCCAGCCCGGGACAGCCGGAACAGGTGCAATACAATGAGCAGTTCTTC
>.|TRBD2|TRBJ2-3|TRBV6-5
CASSSMSGGAQYF
TGTGCCAGCAGTTCTATGAGCGGGGGAGCGCAGTATTTT
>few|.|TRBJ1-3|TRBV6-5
CASRPTGKRGNTIYF
TGTGCCAGCAGGCCTACAGGGAAAAGAGGAAACACCATATATTTT
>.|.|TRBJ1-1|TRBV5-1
CASSLSGFDTEAFF
TGCGCCAGCAGCTTGTCGGGGTTCGACACTGAAGCTTTCTTT
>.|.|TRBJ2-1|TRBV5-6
CASSFGTASYNEQFF
TGTGCCAGCAGCTTTGGCACAGCTTCCTACAATGAGCAGTTCTTC
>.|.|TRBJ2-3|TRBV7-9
CATQGLGTDTQYF
TGTGCCACCCAGGGGTTGGGCACAGATACGCAGTATTTT
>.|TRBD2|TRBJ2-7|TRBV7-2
CASSRRSGLAENYEQYF
TGTGCCAGCAGCAGACGGTCGGGGCTAGCGGAAAATTACGAGCAGTACTTC
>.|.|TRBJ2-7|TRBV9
CASSVVEGQQYF
TGTGCCAGCAGCGTAGTGGAGGGACAGCAGTACTTC
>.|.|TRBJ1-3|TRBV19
CASSIGQAYSGNTIYF
TGTGCCAGTAGTATAGGACAGGCATACTCTGGAAACACCATATATTTT
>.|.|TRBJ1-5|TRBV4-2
CASSHGRQKNQPQHF
TGTGCCAGCAGCCACGGCCGACAGAAAAATCAGCCCCAGCATTTT
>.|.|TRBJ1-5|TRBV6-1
CASGVEGGQPQHF
TGTGCCAGCGGTGTTGAGGGCGGTCAGCCCCAGCATTTT
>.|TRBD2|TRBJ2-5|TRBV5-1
CASSGRYSGPQETQYF
TGCGCCAGCAGCGGGAGGTATAGCGGGCCCCAAGAGACCCAGTACTTC
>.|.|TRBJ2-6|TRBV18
CASTPRLPNSGANVLTF
TGTGCCAGCACGCCCCGCCTACCGAACTCTGGGGCCAACGTCCTGACTTTC
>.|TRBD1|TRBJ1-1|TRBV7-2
CASSLDQGATEAFF
TGTGCCAGCAGCTTAGATCAGGGGGCCACTGAAGCTTTCTTT
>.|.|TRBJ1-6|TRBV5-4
CASSLEGLGNSPLHF
TGTGCCAGCAGCTTAGAGGGATTGGGGAATTCACCCCTCCACTTT
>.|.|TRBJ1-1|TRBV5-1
CASSLQPITEAFF
TGCGCCAGCAGCTTACAGCCCATCACTGAAGCTTTCTTT
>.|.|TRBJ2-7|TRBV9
CASSRDTGYEQYF
TGTGCCAGCTCCCGGGACACAGGCTACGAGCAGTACTTC
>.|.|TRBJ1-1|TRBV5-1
CASSLTGPNTEAFF
TGCGCCAGCAGCTTGACAGGACCGAACACTGAAGCTTTCTTT
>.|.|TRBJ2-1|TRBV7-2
CASSVSSTNEQFF
TGTGCCAGCAGCGTGTCTAGCACCAATGAGCAGTTCTTC
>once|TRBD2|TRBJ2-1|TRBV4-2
CASSPTVLAAYNEQFF
TGTGCCAGCAGCCCAACCGTACTAGCGGCCTACAATGAGCAGTTCTTC
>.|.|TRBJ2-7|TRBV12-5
CASGLVLSPSYEQYF
TGTGCTAGTGGTTTGGTACTGAGCCCGTCATACGAGCAGTACTTC
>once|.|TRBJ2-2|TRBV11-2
CASRGLSGELFF
TGTGCCAGCCGCGGGCTCTCCGGGGAGCTGTTTTTT
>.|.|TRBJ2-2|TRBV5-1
CASSRRTGSPGELFF
TGCGCCAGCAGCCGGCGAACAGGGTCCCCCGGGGAGCTGTTTTTT
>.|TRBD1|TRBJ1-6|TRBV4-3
CASSQDLAGGSNSPLHF
TGCGCCAGCAGCCAAGATTTGGCAGGGGGCTCTAATTCACCCCTCCACTTT
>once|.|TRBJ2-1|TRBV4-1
CASSQDREKYNEQFF
TGCGCCAGCAGCCAAGACAGGGAAAAATACAATGAGCAGTTCTTC
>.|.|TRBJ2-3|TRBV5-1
CASSLQGTDTQYF
TGCGCCAGCAGCTTACAGGGCACAGATACGCAGTATTTT
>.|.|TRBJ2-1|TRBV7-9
CASSLPVYNEQFF
TGTGCCAGCAGCTTACCGGTTTACAATGAGCAGTTCTTC
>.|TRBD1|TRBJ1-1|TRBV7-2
CASSLVPGQGFRGTEAFF
TGTGCCAGCAGCCTCGTTCCGGGACAGGGGTTCAGAGGCACTGAAGCTTTCTTT
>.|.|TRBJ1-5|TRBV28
CASSPRTLHYQPQHF
TGTGCCAGCAGTCCTAGGACACTCCATTATCAGCCCCAGCATTTT
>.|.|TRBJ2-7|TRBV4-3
CASSQTPPGTYEQYF
TGCGCCAGCAGCCAAACCCCCCCGGGGACCTACGAGCAGTACTTC
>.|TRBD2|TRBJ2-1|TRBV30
CAWTTGLAADNEQFF
TGTGCCTGGACTACGGGACTAGCGGCCGACAATGAGCAGTTCTTC
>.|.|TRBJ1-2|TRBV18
CASREGLQDYGYTF
TGTGCCAGCAGAGAGGGCCTACAAGACTATGGCTACACCTTC
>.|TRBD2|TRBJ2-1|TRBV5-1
CASSLLAGGRGNEQFF
TGCGCCAGCAGCTTGCTCGCGGGAGGCCGGGGGAATGAGCAGTTCTTC
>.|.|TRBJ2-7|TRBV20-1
CSARVNYEQYF
TGCAGTGCTAGAGTTAACTACGAGCAGTACTTC
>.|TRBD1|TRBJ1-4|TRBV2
CASSRGQGANEKLFF
TGTGCCAGCAGCCGAGGACAGGGGGCGAATGAAAAACTGTTTTTT
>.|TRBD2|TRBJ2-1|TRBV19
CASSAWTSVSYNEQFF
TGTGCCAGTAGTGCATGGACTAGCGTTTCCTACAATGAGCAGTTCTTC
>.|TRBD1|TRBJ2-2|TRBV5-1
CASSRVTGGVGELFF
TGCGCCAGCAGCCGCGTCACAGGGGGTGTAGGGGAGCTGTTTTTT
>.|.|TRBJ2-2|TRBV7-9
CASSLFRVHTGELFF
TGTGCCAGCAGCTTATTTCGTGTTCACACCGGGGAGCTGTTTTTT
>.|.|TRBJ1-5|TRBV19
CASSIPGVQGLRNQPQHF
TGTGCCAGTAGTATCCCCGGGGTGCAGGGGCTAAGGAATCAGCCCCAGCATTTT